Detailed here is one TCR beta chain. Its antigen remains undetermined. Qualities for individual bases were not recorded, and no much larger clone is one base off. The data were obtained in a study of blood T cell repertoires in COVID-19 (TCRdb year 2020). With respect to the entire study: Collaborator samples came from the United States, Italy and Spain and covered acute and convalescent phases of COVID-19. Nearly every sample came with metadata listing a de-identified subject ID, COVID-19 status, age in years and sex. Where available, HLA class I and class II types were obtained from metadata supplied by the sample provider rather than from assay-based typing. The material from the prospective study consisted of cDNA or gDNA derived from T cells, B-cell-depleted T cells, or PBMCs. Samples were obtained from the ongoing ImmuneRACE study (first 160 participants) and from approximately 1,200 subjects provided by 6 global collaborators. Subjects who had been exposed to COVID-19, were actively infected with it, or had recovered from it provided the deeply sampled blood TCRbeta repertoires that made up the dataset. The repertoires were released in a freely available public database intended as a resource for research on the immune response to SARS-CoV-2.

The CDR3, from cysteine to phenylalanine, totals 15 residues. Only the CDR3 DNA stays, 45 bases, in frame from base 1. As encoded in the germline V gene, CDR1 is SGHRS while CDR2 is YFSETQ. V is cut back by 3 bases and J by 0 bases, with 2 bases in the junction unmatched. TCRbeta CDR3 regions were amplified from genomic DNA by means of the immunoSEQ Assay, a bias-controlled multiplex PCR. The original methods were these. The number of nucleated cells in each sample was estimated from the amplification of reference gene primers within the assay. To quantify the absolute abundance of each unique TCRbeta CDR3 rearrangement, sequence reads were collapsed and filtered. Productive Simpson clonality was computed per sample as the square root of Simpson's diversity index over productive rearrangements. This is the immuneACCESS table as TCRdb keeps it, with only in-frame sequences that have V and J called. A part of the clones is gone; compared with another copy, unresolved V genes explain less than half, and the rest is unexplained. V and J calls and clone size follow that table, whereas D and trimming were derived from the DNA. This sample has around 250,000 clones in its table, and 85% to 90% of those were observed once. The ten largest clones capture around 0.8% of the sample.

What the authors observed across the whole study: Clinical and demographic metadata were provided uncurated, with the amount varying by source and participant.

Participants in the prospective study were enrolled through a virtual design, were aged about 18 to 100 years, and lived in about 25 United States geographic areas. To assign participants to cohorts, the prospective study relied on clinical history that participants themselves reported in a screening survey and a study questionnaire. A participant counted as exposed if, within 2 weeks of entering the study, that participant had been in contact with someone who had a PCR-confirmed or clinician-diagnosed COVID-19 case. In the prospective study, whole blood, serum and a nasopharyngeal or oropharyngeal swab were collected from each participant by mobile phlebotomists. Additional blood draws and questionnaires over a 2-month period could optionally be provided by prospective study participants. Prospective study blood samples were shipped either frozen or at room temperature before DNA extraction.

Sequences were obtained from PBMCs or T cells enriched from blood (not recorded which). The sequence links TRBV5-1 to TRBJ2-7, with TRBD2 matching 11 junction bases. The clonotype originates from a man aged 50 or older who had been exposed to COVID-19. The CDR3 region has the sequence CASSWGLADSYEQYF. The DNA sequence is as follows: TGCGCCAGCAGCTGGGGACTAGCGGACTCCTACGAGCAGTACTTC.